This T cell receptor (beta chain) was identified during a study of cytomegalovirus exposure and HLA in healthy donors (dated by TCRdb to 2016 to 2017). General notes on the study: A later analysis indicated that the roughly 130 validation repertoires were generated on the platform also employed for the 700 or so repertoires of the first cohort. The study aimed to test whether cataloging public T cell receptors could reveal signatures of past pathogen exposure. A separate validation cohort of some 130 different subjects was used in addition to the roughly 640-subject first cohort. The study combined high-throughput TCR immunosequencing, statistical association of individual TCRs with disease status, and machine learning to predict cytomegalovirus infection status. The investigation overall reported the following: A later analysis had no HLA typing for the validation cohort, so co-occurrence there was scored across all 120 repertoires. A few of the identified cytomegalovirus-associated TCR beta chains were confirmed in vitro to be specific for cytomegalovirus antigens. It was suggested by the authors that the approach could potentially be generalized to other disease states and immunological phenotypes. Across donors, most TCR sequences were observed very rarely, whereas some public TCRs were present in many individuals. In a later analysis, TCRs clustered in the first cohort were found to also tend to co-occur in the 110 or so validation repertoires, with approximately 95% of cluster scores above 0. The classifier was reported to diagnose cytomegalovirus status with high specificity and sensitivity in both the original and validation cohorts. A total of roughly 160 TCR beta chains were listed by the study as associated with cytomegalovirus.

Library generation was performed with the immunoSEQ multiplex PCR assay. From the authors' description of their analysis: To diagnose cytomegalovirus status from the catalog of TCR beta chain sequences, a statistical classification framework was built. Imported from immuneACCESS, the table was reduced by TCRdb to in-frame sequences with V and J called. These copies leave out some clones; in studies compared against another copy, an unresolved V gene accounts for under half, and the cause of the remainder is not known. The D gene and trimming were derived from the DNA, and the V and J assignments and clone size from that table. The sample profile shows approximately 120,000 clones; 89% of them were found once. Roughly 2% of the sample lies in the top ten. Details on this clone: Its specific antigen is unknown. No per-base quality is available; no much larger clone lies one base away.

The germline V gene encodes CDR1 MGHRA and CDR2 YSYEKL. V was cut back by 3 bases and J by 4 bases, leaving a gap of 12 bases between them. The CDR3, from cysteine to phenylalanine, totals 15 residues. Here the CDR3 DNA is all that survives: 45 bases in frame from base 1. The donors belonged to the validation cohort of over a hundred subjects, which was separate from the roughly 670-subject first cohort. This clonotype was obtained from a woman younger than 30 in good health and CMV-seronegative. The receptor chain draws on TRBV4-1 and TRBJ2-2; a tentative D call is TRBD1 (5 bases match). The sample was PBMCs. This receptor has the CDR3 CASSQGRRTTGELFF. The DNA sequence reads TGCGCCAGCAGCCAGGGGCGACGGACCACCGGGGAGCTGTTTTTT.